This T cell receptor beta chain was obtained from a study of shared clonotypes between healthy human individuals. With regard to this clone: Antigen specificity is unknown.

Replicate sorted-subset PCRs were loaded with around 200 ng DNA, 30,000 to 35,000 T cell genomes. The protocol was immunoSEQ multiplex PCR, while the TCRdb copy is restricted to in-frame clones and leaves out a portion. The sample lists approximately 2,200,000 clones, 90% to 95% occurring once. Findings and limits, study-wide: Non-shared clonotypes had lower generation probabilities than clonotypes shared by all four sorted-subset donors. The authors sampled blood alone, and tissue repertoires likely differ.

CDR1 and CDR2 (germline): SGHNT, YENEEA. Trimming cost V 1 base and J 7 bases; bases outside gene matches: 14. CDR3 length equals 18 residues. The naive CD8 fraction comprised CD45RO-negative cells positively selected for CCR7 and excluded terminally differentiated effector memory CD45RA+ cells. Sequencing was performed on naive CD8+ T cells from PBMCs. The sequence was collected from a man between 18 and 35 years old in good health. Some clones in this sample may be carry-over from other donors' samples. The chain joins TRBV11-3 to TRBJ2-1; 9 bases map to TRBD1. In DNA form, the CDR3 reads TGTGCCAGCAGCTTAGGTCCCGGGACAGGGCGCCGTTTTAATGAGCAGTTCTTC. This translates into CASSLGPGTGRRFNEQFF.